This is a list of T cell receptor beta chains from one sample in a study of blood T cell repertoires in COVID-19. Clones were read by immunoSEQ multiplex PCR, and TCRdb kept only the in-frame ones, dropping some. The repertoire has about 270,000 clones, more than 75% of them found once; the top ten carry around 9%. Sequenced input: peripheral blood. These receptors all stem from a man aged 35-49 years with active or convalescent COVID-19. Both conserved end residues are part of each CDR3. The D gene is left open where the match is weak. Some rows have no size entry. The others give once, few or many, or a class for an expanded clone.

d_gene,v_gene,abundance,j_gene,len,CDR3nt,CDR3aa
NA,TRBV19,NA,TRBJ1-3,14,TGTGCCAGTAGTATGTTCGGGGGAGGATACACCATATATTTT,CASSMFGGGYTIYF
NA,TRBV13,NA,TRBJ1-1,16,TGTGCCAGCAGCATCAGGGTGGGCACGTTGAACACTGAAGCTTTCTTT,CASSIRVGTLNTEAFF
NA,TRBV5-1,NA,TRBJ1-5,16,TGCGCCAGCAGCCGGGGGGCGCTTCTATGCAATCAGCCCCAGCATTTT,CASSRGALLCNQPQHF
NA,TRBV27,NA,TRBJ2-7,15,TGTGCCAGCAGTTTTGGGGGCCCCCTCTCCTACGAGCAGTACTTC,CASSFGGPLSYEQYF
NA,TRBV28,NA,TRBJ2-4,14,TGTGCCAGTTGGGGGGACGTAGCCAAAAACATTCAGTACTTC,CASWGDVAKNIQYF
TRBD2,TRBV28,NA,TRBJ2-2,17,TGTGCCAGCAGTCGCACCGACGGGACTAGCGGTACCGGGGAGCTGTTTTTT,CASSRTDGTSGTGELFF
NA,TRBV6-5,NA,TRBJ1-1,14,TGTGCCACCAGGGCAGGCAACATGAACACTGAAGCTTTCTTT,CATRAGNMNTEAFF
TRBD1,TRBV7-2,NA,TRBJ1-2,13,TGTGCCAGCAGCCCTACAGGGGACTATGGCTACACCTTC,CASSPTGDYGYTF
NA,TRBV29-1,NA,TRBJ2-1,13,TGCAGCGTTCTTGTGGCCCGGGGCAATGAGCAGTTCTTC,CSVLVARGNEQFF
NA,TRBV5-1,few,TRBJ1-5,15,TGCGCCAGCAGCCCCAATGGGGGGGGACCTCAGCCCCAGCATTTT,CASSPNGGGPQPQHF
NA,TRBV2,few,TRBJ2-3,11,TGTGCCAGCACAGGCACAGATACGCAGTATTTT,CASTGTDTQYF
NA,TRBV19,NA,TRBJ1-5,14,TGTGCCAGTAGTACCCCGGGGGGGGATCAGCCCCAGCATTTT,CASSTPGGDQPQHF
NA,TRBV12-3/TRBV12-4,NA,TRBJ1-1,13,TGTGCCAGCAGCCCATTGCGGGATACTGAAGCTTTCTTT,CASSPLRDTEAFF
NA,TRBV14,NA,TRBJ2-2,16,TGTGCCAGCAGCCAAAGCGGTCTAGCGAACACCGGGGAGCTGTTTTTT,CASSQSGLANTGELFF
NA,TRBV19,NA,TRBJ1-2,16,TGTGCCAGTAGTACCCCTGGACAGCCAGGGGAACACGGCTACACCTTC,CASSTPGQPGEHGYTF
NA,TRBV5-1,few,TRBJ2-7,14,TGCGCCAGCAGCTCAAGATACGACGGGTACGAGCAGTACTTC,CASSSRYDGYEQYF
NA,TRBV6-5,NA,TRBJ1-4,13,TGTGCCAGCGAGGCAGGGGTCAGGGAAAAACTGTTTTTT,CASEAGVREKLFF
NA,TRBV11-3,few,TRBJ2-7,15,TGTGCCAGCAGCTTACGTACAGGGAAGGCCTACGAGCAGTACTTC,CASSLRTGKAYEQYF
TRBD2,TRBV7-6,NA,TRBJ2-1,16,TGTGCCAGCAGCTTATGGGCAGCGGGGGGGAATGGTGAGCAGTTCTTC,CASSLWAAGGNGEQFF
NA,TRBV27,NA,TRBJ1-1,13,TGTGCCAGCAGTTCCCCTAGTAAGACTGAAGCTTTCTTT,CASSSPSKTEAFF
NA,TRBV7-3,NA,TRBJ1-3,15,TGTGCCAGCAGCTTCGGACAGTTCTCTGGAAACACCATATATTTT,CASSFGQFSGNTIYF
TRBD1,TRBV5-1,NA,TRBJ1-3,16,TGCGCCAGCAGCCCAACCTCAGGGGGCTCTGGAAACACCATATATTTT,CASSPTSGGSGNTIYF
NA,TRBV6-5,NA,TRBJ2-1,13,TGTGCCAGCAGTACGGGTCCCTACAATGAGCAGTTCTTC,CASSTGPYNEQFF
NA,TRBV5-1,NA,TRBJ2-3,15,TGCGCCAGCAGCGGGGGGACAGATAGCACAGATACGCAGTATTTT,CASSGGTDSTDTQYF
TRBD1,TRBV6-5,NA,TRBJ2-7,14,TGTGCCAGCAGGTCCGGGACAGGGATCTACGAGCAGTACTTC,CASRSGTGIYEQYF
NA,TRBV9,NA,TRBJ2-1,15,TGTGCCAGCAGCGTAGAGGGGCTAGGTCCGAATGAGCAGTTCTTC,CASSVEGLGPNEQFF
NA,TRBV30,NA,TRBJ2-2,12,TGTGCCTGGAGTGTACGAGTCGGGGAGCTGTTTTTT,CAWSVRVGELFF
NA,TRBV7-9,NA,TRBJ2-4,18,TGTGCCAGCAGCTTAGTGGGTGGCAGCGTTATCGGCAAAAACATTCAGTACTTC,CASSLVGGSVIGKNIQYF
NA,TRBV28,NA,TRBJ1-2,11,TGTGCCAGCAGACAGAACTATGGCTACACCTTC,CASRQNYGYTF
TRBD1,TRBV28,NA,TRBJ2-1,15,TGTGCCAGCAGTCCGGGACAGGTAACTTACGATGAGCAGTTCTTC,CASSPGQVTYDEQFF
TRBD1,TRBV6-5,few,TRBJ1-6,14,TGTGCCAGCTCACAGGGGGCGCATAATTCACCCCTCCACTTT,CASSQGAHNSPLHF
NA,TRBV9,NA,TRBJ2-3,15,TGTGCCAGCAGCAATCCGGGACATAGCACAGATACGCAGTATTTT,CASSNPGHSTDTQYF
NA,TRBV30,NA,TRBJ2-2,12,TGTGCCTGGACCGTCGGGGCCGGGGAGCTGTTTTTT,CAWTVGAGELFF
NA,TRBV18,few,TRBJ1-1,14,TGTGCCAGCTCACCACGACAGAAGAACACTGAAGCTTTCTTT,CASSPRQKNTEAFF
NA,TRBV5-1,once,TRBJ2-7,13,TGCGCCAGCAGCCCGGGACTCCGGAGCGAGCAGTACTTC,CASSPGLRSEQYF
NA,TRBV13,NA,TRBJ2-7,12,TGTGCCAGCAGCCTTAGAACCTACGAGCAGTACTTC,CASSLRTYEQYF
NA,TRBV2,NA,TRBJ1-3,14,TGTGCCAGCATTGAGGACAGCTCTGGAAACACCATATATTTT,CASIEDSSGNTIYF
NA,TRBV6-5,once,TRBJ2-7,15,TGTGCCAGCAGAGATCTCCCGGGACTGAGCTACGAGCAGTACTTC,CASRDLPGLSYEQYF
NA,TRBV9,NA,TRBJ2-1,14,TGTGCCAGCAGCGTAGCTACTTTGTGGAATGAGCAGTTCTTC,CASSVATLWNEQFF
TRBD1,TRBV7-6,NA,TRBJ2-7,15,TGTGCCAGCAGCGGACGGACAGGTTGGGGCGGCGAGCAGTACTTC,CASSGRTGWGGEQYF
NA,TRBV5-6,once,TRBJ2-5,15,TGTGCCAGCACCATAGGAGGGATAGTAAGAGAGACCCAGTACTTC,CASTIGGIVRETQYF
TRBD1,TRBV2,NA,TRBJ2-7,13,TGTGCCAGCAGTGAATACAGGGGGCGCGAGCAGTACTTC,CASSEYRGREQYF
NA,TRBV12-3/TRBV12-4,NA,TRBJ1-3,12,TGTGCCAGCAGCACTTCGGGAAACACCATATATTTT,CASSTSGNTIYF
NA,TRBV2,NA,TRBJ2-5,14,TGTGCCAGCACCCCCCGGGACTACCAAGAGACCCAGTACTTC,CASTPRDYQETQYF
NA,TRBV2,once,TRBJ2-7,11,TGTGCCAGCAGTCCCAGCTACGAGCAGTACTTC,CASSPSYEQYF